The clone carrying this T cell receptor (beta chain) registers medium-sized by frequency. The antigen is unknown. Every subset of CD8+ T cells was sorted in triplicate at some 310,000 cells each. CD45RO-CCR7+CD27+CD95- defined naive CD8+ T cells. This specimen belongs to a study of CXCR3-negative and CXCR3-positive naive CD8 T cells. Findings and caveats of the study: Diversity in memory CD8+ cells fell much lower than the comparably high levels seen in both naive subsets. CXCR3-expressing naive cells carried TRB CDR3s more hydrophobic than those of CXCR3-negative naive cells. Unlike memory cells, which differed, naive CXCR3-negative and CXCR3-positive cells had similar TRBV-TRBJ usage.

All TRB cDNA libraries came from 5' RACE performed with UMI labels. TCRdb re-called the 5' RACE reads; every CDR3 protein appears as one record, without DNA. This sample's clone table lists nearly 7,000 distinct CDR3 sequences. Source material: naive CXCR3+ CD8+ T cells from blood. Subset denoted: CD45RO-CCR7+CD27+CD95- naive CD8+ T cells expressing CXCR3 (TNR3+). The origin of this receptor is a human donor in good health. Some clones in this sample may be carry-over from other donors' samples.

CDR3 residues: CASSPTGGAETQYF. The chain uses TRBV7-3 and TRBJ2-5; without DNA, the TCRdb call of TRBD2 cannot be checked. Germline-derived CDR1 and CDR2 are SGHTA and FQGTGA. CDR3 length equals 14 residues.